Reported below is one TCR beta chain. What this receptor recognizes is not known. No quality values exist for individual bases; no much larger clone is one base distant. The TCR beta CDR3 regions were amplified from RNA transcripts. A first-round RT-PCR of the TCR CDR3 used the HTBI primer set with the Qiagen OneStep RT-PCR kit. The libraries were constructed in a second round of multiplex PCR and then size-selected and purified. Paired-end sequencing of the libraries was performed with 100 bp reads on an Illumina HiSeq2000. In the paper's pipeline: SOAPnuke was used to process the raw data, with reads discarded if the reads contained adapters or uncalled bases, had a mean Phred below 15, or lacked an exact constant-primer or identifier match. COPE v1.2.5 was used to merge the high-quality paired reads, and each unique nucleotide sequence was defined as a clonotype. MiTCR v1.1 was used to align clonotypes to the IMGT TRBV, TRBD and TRBJ reference segments. Analysis was restricted to V-J combinations with a frequency above 0.0001, which covered just over 98% of repertoires. A TCS score was defined as the ratio between F50 (clonal expansion) and ExV (chaos), using BLOSUM62-based TCRdist between CDR3 peptides within each V-J. Welch's t-statistics and random forest reduced 450 to 600 V-J features to 10 to 15, which were used in a naive Bayes classifier (R e1071). The public reads were run again by TCRdb, first through fastp at Q25 and then through MiXCR, and only productive beta chains were kept. Rows matching on CDR3 protein sequence are summarized as one entry with the most common DNA and genes. The V and J calls shown here were made by TCRdb, not taken from the authors' results. Within this sample are hundreds of thousands of distinct CDR3 sequences, with approximately 13% of them counted one time only. Roughly 8.3% of the sample is in the top ten clones.

This record belongs to a study of T cells in Graves' hyperthyroidism and ophthalmopathy (dated 2019 in TCRdb). With respect to the entire study: Peripheral blood was collected at initial diagnosis, before any treatment. The approximately 100 discovery patients were divided at random into training and test sets in a 7:3 ratio. To identify distinguishing TCR V-J signatures, a discovery cohort of 90 to 100 patients was used, comprising 43 with Graves' ophthalmopathy and some 60 with stable Graves' hyperthyroidism. According to the paper, TCR Vbeta CDR3 sequencing was carried out on over 130 peripheral blood samples, which came from 40 to 45 ophthalmopathy, around 74 hyperthyroidism and approximately 17 progressor patients. Thyroid tissue and blood T-cell repertoires from about 6 Graves' hyperthyroidism patients were also compared in the study. Prospective prediction of ophthalmopathy was tested in an independent validation cohort consisting of 18 to 20 hyperthyroidism patients and around 16 patients who later progressed to ophthalmopathy. Once sampling was done, hyperthyroidism patients were given methimazole at a starting dose of 30 mg daily, whereas ophthalmopathy patients were given high-dose intravenous methylprednisolone. The paper as a whole reports these results and caveats: Sample size was not statistically predetermined, and investigators were not blinded to group allocation. In validation, the model predicted progression to ophthalmopathy a median of about 5.9 months before onset, with 70% to 71% sensitivity and almost 75% specificity. Blood samples also contained most of the expanded thyroid clonotypes (frequency above 0.001), which suggests that blood repertoires may reflect thyroid immune responses. Ophthalmopathy was separated from stable hyperthyroidism by a 13 V-J signature model, with approximately 90% sensitivity and about 81% specificity obtained in cross-validation and 80%/75% obtained in testing.

Stable Graves' hyperthyroidism was defined as no progression to ophthalmopathy during 18 months of follow-up. The hyperthyroidism patients were between 18 and 65 years old and newly diagnosed, with a disease duration of less than 2 months. Exclusion was applied to patients with uncontrolled infections, other autoimmune diseases, pregnancy or lactation. Diagnoses were based on clinical symptoms, serum thyroxine and TRAb, thyroid ultrasound and orbital computed tomography. PBMCs were isolated from approximately 10 ml of fresh peripheral blood by Ficoll-Paque density gradient centrifugation. Total RNA was extracted with Trizol reagent, and quality was checked on an Agilent 2100 Bioanalyzer. A distance of 7 bases separates the germline ends of V and J, which lose 7 bases and 3 bases respectively. CDR3 length: 12 amino acids, cysteine to phenylalanine. Of the read, only the CDR3 DNA is kept; its 36 bases are in frame from base 1. The germline V gene gives CDR1 as SNHLY and CDR2 as FYNNEI.

The sample comprised blood. The origin of this receptor is a woman aged 18-30 years with Graves' hyperthyroidism. This chain is built from TRBV2 and TRBJ1-5; no D gene call is confident. The DNA is TGTGCCAGCAAACCGGACAATCAGCCCCAGCATTTT. It is translated as CASKPDNQPQHF.